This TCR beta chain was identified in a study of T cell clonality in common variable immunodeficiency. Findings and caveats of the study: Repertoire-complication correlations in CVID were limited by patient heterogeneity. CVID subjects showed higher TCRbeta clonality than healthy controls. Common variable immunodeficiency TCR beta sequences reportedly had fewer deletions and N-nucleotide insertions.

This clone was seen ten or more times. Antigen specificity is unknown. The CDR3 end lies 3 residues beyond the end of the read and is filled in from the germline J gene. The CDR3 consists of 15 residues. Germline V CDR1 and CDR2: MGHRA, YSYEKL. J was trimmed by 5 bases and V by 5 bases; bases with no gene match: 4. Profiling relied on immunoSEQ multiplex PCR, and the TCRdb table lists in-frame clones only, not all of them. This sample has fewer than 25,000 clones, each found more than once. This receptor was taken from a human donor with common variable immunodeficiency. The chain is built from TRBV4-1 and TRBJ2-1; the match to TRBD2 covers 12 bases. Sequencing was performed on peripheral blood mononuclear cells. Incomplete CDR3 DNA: TGCGCCAGCAGCTACGGACTAGCGGGAAACAATGAG. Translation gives CASSYGLAGNNE. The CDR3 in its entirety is CASSYGLAGNNEQFF.